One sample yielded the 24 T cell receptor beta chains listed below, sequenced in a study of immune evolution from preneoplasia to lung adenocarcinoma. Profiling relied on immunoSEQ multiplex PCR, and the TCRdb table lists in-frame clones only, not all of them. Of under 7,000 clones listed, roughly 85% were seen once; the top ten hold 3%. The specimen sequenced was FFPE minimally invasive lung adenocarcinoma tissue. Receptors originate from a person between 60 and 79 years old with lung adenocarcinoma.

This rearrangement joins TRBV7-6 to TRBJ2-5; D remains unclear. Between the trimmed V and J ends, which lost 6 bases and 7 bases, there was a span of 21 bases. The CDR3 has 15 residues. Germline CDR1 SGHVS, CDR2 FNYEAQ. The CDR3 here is CASSPEVRPYGTQYF. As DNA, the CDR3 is TGTGCCAGCAGTCCCGAGGTGAGACCCTATGGGACCCAGTACTTC.

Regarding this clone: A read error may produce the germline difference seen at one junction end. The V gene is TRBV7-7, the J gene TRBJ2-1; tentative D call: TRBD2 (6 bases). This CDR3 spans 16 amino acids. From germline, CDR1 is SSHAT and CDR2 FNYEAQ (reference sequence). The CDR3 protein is CASSLARDGSYNEQFF. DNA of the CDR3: TGTGCTAGCAGCTTAGCGCGGGACGGATCCTACAATGAGCAGTTCTTC. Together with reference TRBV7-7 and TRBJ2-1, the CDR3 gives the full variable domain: GAGVSQSPRYKVTKRGQDVTLRCDPISSHATLYWYQQALGQGPEFLTYFNYEAQPDKSGLPSDRFSAERPEGSISTLTIQRTEQRDSAMYRCASSLARDGSYNEQFFGPGTRLTVL.

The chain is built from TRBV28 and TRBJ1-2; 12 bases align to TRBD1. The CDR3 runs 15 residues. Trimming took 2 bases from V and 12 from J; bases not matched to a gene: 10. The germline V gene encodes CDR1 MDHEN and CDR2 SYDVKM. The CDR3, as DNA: TGTGCCAGCAGTTTAGACCTCCGGGACAGGGGGCTTAACACCTTC. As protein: CASSLDLRDRGLNTF.

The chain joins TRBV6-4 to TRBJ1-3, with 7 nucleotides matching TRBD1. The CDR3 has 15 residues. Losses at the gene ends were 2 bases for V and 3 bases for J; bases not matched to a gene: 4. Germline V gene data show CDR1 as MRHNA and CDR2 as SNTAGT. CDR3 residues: CASSDTYRGGNTIYF. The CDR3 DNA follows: TGTGCCAGCAGTGACACGTACAGGGGTGGAAACACCATATATTTT.

CDR3 sequence (DNA): TGCGCCAGCAGCCAAGGCAGGGACACCGGGGAGCTGTTTTTT. Amino acid sequence: CASSQGRDTGELFF. The genes are TRBV4-1 and TRBJ2-2, with D possibly matching TRBD1 (5 bases). The CDR3 loop spans 14 amino acids. Germline V gives CDR1 MGHRA, CDR2 YSYEKL. V gave up 1 base and J gave up 3 bases, with 6 bases separating them.

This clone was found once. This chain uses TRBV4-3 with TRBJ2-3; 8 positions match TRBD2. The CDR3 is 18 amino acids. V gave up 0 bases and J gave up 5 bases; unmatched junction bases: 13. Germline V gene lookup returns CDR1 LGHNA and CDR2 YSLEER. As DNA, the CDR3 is TGCGCCAGCAGCCAAGATAGCATTGGCGGGGGGTGGATAGATACGCAGTATTTT. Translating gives CASSQDSIGGGWIDTQYF.

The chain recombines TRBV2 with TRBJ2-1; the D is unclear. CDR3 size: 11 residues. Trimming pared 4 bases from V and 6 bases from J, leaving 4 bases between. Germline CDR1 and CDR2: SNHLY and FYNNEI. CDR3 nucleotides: TGTGCCAGCAGTGGGGCCAATGAGCAGTTCTTC. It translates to CASSGANEQFF.

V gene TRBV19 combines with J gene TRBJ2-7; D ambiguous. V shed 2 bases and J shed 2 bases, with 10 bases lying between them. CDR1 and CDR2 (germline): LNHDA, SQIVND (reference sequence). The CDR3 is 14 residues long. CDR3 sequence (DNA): TGTGCCAGTAGTATAAGAGGCAAAGCCTACGAGCAGTACTTC. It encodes CASSIRGKAYEQYF.

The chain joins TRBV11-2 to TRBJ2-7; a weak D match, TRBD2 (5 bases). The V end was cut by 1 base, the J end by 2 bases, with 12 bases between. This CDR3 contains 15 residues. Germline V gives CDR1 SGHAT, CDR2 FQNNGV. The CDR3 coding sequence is TGTGCCAGCAGCTTAGGCCGAGGGCCTCCCTACGAGCAGTACTTC. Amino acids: CASSLGRGPPYEQYF.

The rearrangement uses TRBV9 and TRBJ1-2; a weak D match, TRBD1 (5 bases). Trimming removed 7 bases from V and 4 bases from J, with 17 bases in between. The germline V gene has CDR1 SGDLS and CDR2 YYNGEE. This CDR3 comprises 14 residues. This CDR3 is CASGGEGRIYGYTF. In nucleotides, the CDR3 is TGTGCCAGCGGGGGGGAGGGGCGAATCTATGGCTACACCTTC.

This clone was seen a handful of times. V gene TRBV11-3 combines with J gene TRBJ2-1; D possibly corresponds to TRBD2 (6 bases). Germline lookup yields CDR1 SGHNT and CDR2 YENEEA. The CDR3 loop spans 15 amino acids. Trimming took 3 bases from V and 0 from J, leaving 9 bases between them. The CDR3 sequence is CASSLAGSSYNEQFF. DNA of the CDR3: TGTGCCAGCAGCTTGGCGGGGAGCTCCTACAATGAGCAGTTCTTC.

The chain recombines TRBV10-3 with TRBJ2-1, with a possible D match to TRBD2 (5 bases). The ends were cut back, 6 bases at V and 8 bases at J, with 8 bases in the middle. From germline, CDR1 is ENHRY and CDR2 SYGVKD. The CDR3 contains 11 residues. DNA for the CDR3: TGTGCCATCAGGAAGGAGGATGAGCAGTTCTTC. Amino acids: CAIRKEDEQFF.

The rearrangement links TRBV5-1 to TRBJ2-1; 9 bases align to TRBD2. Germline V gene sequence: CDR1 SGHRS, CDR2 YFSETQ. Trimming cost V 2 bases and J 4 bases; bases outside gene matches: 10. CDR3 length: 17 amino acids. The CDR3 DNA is TGCGCCAGCAGCTTCAGCGGAGCGGGGGGACCTTACAATGAGCAGTTCTTC. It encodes CASSFSGAGGPYNEQFF.

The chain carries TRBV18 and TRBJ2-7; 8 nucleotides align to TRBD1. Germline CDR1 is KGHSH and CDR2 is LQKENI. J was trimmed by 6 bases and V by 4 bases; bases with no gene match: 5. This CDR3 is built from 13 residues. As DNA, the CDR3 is TGTGCCAGCTCACAAGACAGGGGCTCCGAGCAGTACTTC. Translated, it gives CASSQDRGSEQYF.

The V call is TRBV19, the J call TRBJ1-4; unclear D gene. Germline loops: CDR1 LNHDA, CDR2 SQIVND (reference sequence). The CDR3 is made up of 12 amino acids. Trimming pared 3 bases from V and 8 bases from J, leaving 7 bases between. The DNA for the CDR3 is TGTGCCAGTAGTATCCGGGCGGAAAAACTGTTTTTT. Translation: CASSIRAEKLFF.

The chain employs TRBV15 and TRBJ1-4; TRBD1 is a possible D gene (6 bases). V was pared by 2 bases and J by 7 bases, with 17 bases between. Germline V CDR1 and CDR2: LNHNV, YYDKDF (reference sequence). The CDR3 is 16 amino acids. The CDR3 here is CATSRRIRGESEKLFF. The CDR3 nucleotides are TGTGCCACCAGCAGACGAATCAGGGGTGAGAGTGAAAAACTGTTTTTT.

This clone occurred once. In DNA form, the CDR3 reads TGTGCCAGCTCGACAACCGCGGCAGGGGCTAATGAAAAACTGTTTTTT. This codes for CASSTTAAGANEKLFF. The gene calls are TRBV18 and TRBJ1-4, with D perhaps matching TRBD1 (6 bases). Trimming took off 6 bases at V and 3 bases at J, with 17 bases between the two ends. The CDR3 is 16 amino acids. Germline CDR1 is KGHSH and CDR2 is LQKENI.

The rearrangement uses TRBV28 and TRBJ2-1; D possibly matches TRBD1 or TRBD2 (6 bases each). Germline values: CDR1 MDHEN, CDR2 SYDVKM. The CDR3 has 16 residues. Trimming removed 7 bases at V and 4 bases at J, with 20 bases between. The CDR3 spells CASTSPGGGTYNEQFF. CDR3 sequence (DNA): TGTGCCAGCACCTCACCCGGGGGCGGAACTTACAATGAGCAGTTCTTC.

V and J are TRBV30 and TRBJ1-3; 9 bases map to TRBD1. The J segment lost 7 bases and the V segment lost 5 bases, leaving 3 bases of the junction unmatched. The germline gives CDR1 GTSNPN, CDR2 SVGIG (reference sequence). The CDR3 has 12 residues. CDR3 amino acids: CAWGTGRNTIYF. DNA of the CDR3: TGTGCCTGGGGGACAGGGCGGAACACCATATATTTT. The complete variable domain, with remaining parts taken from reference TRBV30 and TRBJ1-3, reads SQTIHQWPATLVQPVGSPLSLECTVEGTSNPNLYWYRQAAGRGLQLLFYSVGIGQISSEVPQNLSASRPQDRQFILSSKKLLLSDSGFYLCAWGTGRNTIYFGEGSWLTVV.

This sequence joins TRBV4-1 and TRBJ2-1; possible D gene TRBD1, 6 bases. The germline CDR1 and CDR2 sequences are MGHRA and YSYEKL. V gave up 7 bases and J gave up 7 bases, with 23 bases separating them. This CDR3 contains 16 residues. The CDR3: CASNQGGWGPGNEQFF. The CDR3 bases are TGCGCCAGCAACCAGGGTGGTTGGGGGCCTGGGAATGAGCAGTTCTTC.

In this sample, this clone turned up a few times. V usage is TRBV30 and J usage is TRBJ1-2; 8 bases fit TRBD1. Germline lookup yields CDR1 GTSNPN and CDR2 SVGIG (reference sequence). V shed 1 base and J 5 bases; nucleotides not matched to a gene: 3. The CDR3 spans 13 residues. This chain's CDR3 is CAWSGDRIYGYTF. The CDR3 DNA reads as TGTGCCTGGAGTGGGGACAGGATATATGGCTACACCTTC.

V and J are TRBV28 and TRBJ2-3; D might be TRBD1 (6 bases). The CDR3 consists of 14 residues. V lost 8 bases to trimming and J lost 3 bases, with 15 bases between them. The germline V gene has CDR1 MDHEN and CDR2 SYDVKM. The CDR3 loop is CASRPRGGTDTQYF. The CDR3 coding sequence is TGTGCCAGCCGACCTCGAGGGGGAACAGATACGCAGTATTTT.

DNA of the CDR3: TGTGCCAGCAGATCCGCCGGGACAGGGGGCTACAATGAGCAGTTCTTC. This encodes CASRSAGTGGYNEQFF. The chain links TRBV28 to TRBJ2-1, with 11 bases that match TRBD1. J lost 3 bases, V lost 6 bases, and 7 bases had no gene match. This CDR3 has 16 residues. In germline, CDR1 is MDHEN, CDR2 SYDVKM.

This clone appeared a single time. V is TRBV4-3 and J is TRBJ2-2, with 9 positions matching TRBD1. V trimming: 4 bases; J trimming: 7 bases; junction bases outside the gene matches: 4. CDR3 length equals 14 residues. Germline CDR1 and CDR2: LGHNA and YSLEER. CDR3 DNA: TGCGCCAGCAGCCCCCGGACAGGGGACGGGGAGCTGTTTTTT. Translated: CASSPRTGDGELFF.